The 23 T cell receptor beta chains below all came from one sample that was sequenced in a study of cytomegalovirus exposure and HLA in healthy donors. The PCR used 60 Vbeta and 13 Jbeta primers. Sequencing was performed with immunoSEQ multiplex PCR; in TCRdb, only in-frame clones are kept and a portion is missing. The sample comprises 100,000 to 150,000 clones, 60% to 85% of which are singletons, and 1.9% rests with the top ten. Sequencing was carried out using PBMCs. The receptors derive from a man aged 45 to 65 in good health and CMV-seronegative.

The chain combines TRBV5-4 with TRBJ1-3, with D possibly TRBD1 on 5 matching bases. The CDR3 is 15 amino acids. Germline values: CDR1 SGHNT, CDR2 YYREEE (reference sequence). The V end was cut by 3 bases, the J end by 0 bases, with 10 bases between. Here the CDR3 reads CASSSGLGSGNTIYF. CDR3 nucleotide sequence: TGTGCCAGCAGCTCGGGACTAGGCTCTGGAAACACCATATATTTT.

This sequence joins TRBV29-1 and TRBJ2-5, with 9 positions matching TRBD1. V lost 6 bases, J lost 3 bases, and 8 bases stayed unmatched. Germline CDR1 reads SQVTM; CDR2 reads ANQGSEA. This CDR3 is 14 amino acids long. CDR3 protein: CSVTPRTGEETQYF. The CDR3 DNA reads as TGCAGCGTGACTCCTCGGACAGGGGAAGAGACCCAGTACTTC.

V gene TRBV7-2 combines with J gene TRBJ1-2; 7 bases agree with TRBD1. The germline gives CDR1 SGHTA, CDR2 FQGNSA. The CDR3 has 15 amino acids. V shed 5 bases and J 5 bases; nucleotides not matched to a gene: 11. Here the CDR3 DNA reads TGTGCCAGCAGCCCAGGGGGGCGGCCCACGTATGGCTACACCTTC. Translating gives CASSPGGRPTYGYTF.

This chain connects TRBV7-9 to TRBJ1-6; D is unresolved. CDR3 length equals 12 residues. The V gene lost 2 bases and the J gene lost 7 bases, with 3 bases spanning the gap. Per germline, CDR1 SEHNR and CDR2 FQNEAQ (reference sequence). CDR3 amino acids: CASSLTNSPLHF. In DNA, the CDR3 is TGTGCCAGCAGCTTAACAAATTCACCCCTCCACTTT.

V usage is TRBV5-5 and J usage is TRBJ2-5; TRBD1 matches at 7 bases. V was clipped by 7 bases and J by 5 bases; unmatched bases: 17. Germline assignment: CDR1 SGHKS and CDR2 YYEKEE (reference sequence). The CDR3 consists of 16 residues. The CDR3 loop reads CASALSGTATWETQYF. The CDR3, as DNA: TGTGCCAGCGCGCTATCCGGGACAGCCACCTGGGAGACCCAGTACTTC.

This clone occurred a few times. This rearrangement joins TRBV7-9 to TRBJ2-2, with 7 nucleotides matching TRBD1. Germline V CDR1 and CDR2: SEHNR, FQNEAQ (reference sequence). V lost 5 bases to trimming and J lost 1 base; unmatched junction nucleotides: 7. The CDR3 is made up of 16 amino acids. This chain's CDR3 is CASSPTGQRNTGELFF. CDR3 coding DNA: TGTGCCAGCAGCCCAACGGGACAGAGGAACACCGGGGAGCTGTTTTTT.

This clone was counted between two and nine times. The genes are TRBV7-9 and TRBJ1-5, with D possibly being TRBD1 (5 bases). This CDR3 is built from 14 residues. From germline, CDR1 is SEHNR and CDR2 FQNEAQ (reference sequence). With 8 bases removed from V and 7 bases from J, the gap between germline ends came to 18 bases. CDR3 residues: CASGAGGGEQPQHF. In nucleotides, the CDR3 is TGTGCCAGCGGCGCTGGGGGAGGGGAGCAGCCCCAGCATTTT. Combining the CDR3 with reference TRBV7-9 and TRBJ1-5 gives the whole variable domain DTGVSQNPRHKITKRGQNVTFRCDPISEHNRLYWYRQTLGQGPEFLTYFQNEAQLEKSRLLSDRFSAERPKGSFSTLEIQRTEQGDSAMYLCASGAGGGEQPQHFGDGTRLSIL.

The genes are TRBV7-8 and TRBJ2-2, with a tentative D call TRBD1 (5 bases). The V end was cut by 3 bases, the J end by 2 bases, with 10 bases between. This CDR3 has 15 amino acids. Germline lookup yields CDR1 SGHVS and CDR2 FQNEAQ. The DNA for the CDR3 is TGTGCCAGCAGCTTTTGGGGCGAAAACACCGGGGAGCTGTTTTTT. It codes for CASSFWGENTGELFF.

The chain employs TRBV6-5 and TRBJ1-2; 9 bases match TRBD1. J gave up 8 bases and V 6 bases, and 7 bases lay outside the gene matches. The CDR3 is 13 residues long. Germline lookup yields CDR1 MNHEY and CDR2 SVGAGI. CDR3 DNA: TGTGCCAGCAGCCCAGGACAGGGGTTGGGCTACACCTTC. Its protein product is CASSPGQGLGYTF.

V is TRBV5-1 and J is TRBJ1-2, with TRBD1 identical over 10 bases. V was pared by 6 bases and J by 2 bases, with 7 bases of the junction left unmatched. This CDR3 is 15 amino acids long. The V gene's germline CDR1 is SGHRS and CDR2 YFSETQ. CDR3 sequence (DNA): TGCGCCAGCACTCCGACAGGGGGCCTAAACTATGGCTACACCTTC. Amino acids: CASTPTGGLNYGYTF.

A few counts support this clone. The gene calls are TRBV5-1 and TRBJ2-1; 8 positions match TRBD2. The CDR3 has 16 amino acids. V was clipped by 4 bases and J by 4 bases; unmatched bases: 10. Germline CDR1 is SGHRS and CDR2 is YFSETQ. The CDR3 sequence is CASSPGGVAGYNEQFF. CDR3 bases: TGCGCCAGCAGCCCGGGGGGAGTAGCGGGGTACAATGAGCAGTTCTTC.

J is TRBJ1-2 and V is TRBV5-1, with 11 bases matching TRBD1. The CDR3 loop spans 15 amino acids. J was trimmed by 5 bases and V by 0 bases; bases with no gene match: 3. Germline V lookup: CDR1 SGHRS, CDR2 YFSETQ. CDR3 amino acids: CASSLDGTGGYGYTF. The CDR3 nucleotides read TGCGCCAGCAGCTTGGATGGGACAGGGGGATATGGCTACACCTTC.

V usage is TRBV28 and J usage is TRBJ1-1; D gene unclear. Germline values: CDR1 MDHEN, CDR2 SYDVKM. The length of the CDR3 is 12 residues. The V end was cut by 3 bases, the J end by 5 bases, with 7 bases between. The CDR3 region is CASSFRGTEAFF. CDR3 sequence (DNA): TGTGCCAGCAGTTTCCGGGGAACTGAAGCTTTCTTT.

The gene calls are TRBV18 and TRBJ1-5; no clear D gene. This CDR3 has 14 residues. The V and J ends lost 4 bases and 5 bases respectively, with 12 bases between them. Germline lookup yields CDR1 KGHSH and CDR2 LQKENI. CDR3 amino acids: CASSLTQSDQPQHF. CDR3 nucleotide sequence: TGTGCCAGCTCACTGACACAGTCTGATCAGCCCCAGCATTTT. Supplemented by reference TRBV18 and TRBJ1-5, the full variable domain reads NAGVMQNPRHLVRRRGQEARLRCSPMKGHSHVYWYRQLPEEGLKFMVYLQKENIIDESGMPKERFSAEFPKEGPSILRIQQVVRGDSAAYFCASSLTQSDQPQHFGDGTRLSIL.

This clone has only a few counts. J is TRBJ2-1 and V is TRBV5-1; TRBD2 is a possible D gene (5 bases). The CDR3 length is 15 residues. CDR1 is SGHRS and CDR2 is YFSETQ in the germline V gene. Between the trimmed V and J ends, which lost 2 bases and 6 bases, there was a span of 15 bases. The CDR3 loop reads CASSFGAEAFNEQFF. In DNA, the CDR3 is TGCGCCAGCAGCTTCGGAGCGGAGGCTTTCAATGAGCAGTTCTTC.

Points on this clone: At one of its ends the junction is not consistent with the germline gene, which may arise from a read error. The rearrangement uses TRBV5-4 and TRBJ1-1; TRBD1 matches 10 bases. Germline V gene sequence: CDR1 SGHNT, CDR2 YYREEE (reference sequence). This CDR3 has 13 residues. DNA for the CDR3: TGTGCCAGCAGCGGGGACAGGGGAATCGGAGAGGGGTTT. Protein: CASSGDRGIGEGF.

As DNA, the CDR3 is TGTGCCAGCAGCTCCCTCTACAATGAGCAGTTCTTC. Amino acid sequence: CASSSLYNEQFF. The chain joins TRBV11-1 to TRBJ2-1; no definite D call. This CDR3 spans 12 amino acids. V lost 4 bases and J lost 3, with 4 bases in between. Germline CDR1 and CDR2: SGHAT and FQDESV (reference sequence).

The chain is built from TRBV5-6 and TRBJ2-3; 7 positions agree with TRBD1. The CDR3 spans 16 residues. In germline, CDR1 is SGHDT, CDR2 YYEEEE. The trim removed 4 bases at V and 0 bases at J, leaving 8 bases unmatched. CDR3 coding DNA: TGTGCCAGCAGCCCAACTTGGGACAGCAGCACAGATACGCAGTATTTT. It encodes CASSPTWDSSTDTQYF.

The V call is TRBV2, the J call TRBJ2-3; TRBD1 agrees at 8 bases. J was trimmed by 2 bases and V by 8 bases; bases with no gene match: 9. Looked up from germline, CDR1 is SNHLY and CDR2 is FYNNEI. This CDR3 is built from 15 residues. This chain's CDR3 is CASVRDRLNTDTQYF. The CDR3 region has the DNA TGTGCCAGCGTCCGGGACAGGTTAAACACAGATACGCAGTATTTT.

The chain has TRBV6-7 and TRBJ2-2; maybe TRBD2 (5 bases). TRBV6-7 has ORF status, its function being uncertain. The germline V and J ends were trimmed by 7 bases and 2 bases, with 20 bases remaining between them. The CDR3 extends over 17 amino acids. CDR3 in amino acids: CASKVAGKSTNTGELFF. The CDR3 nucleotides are TGTGCCAGCAAGGTCGCGGGTAAGAGTACAAACACCGGGGAGCTGTTTTTT.

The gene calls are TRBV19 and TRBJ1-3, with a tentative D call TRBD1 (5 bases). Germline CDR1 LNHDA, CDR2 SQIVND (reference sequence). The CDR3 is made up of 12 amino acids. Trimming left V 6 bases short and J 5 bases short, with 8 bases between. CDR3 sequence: CASSDSRNTIYF. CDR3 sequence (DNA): TGTGCCAGTAGCGACAGTCGAAACACCATATATTTT.

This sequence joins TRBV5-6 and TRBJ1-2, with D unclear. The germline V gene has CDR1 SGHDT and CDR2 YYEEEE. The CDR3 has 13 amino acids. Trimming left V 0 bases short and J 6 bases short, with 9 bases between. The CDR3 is CASSLAGSDGYTF. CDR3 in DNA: TGTGCCAGCAGCTTGGCGGGATCGGATGGCTACACCTTC.

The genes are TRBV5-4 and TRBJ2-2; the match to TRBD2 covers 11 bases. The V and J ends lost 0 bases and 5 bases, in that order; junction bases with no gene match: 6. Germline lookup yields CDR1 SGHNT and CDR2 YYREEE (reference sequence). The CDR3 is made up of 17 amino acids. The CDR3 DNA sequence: TGTGCCAGCAGCTTGGCCCCTAGCGGGGGGTATACCGGGGAGCTGTTTTTT. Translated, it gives CASSLAPSGGYTGELFF.